A selection of T cell receptor beta chains follows, all from one sample in a study of blood T cell repertoires in COVID-19. Data came from immunoSEQ multiplex PCR; TCRdb stores just in-frame clones and leaves some out. The data contain tens of thousands of clones, 88% of them singletons. Sequencing was carried out using peripheral blood. All receptors derive from a man aged 45-65 years with active COVID-19. Both conserved end residues are part of each CDR3. The order of the fields is clone size, D gene, V gene, J gene, CDR3 protein, CDR3 DNA. The D gene is left open where the match is weak. Some rows mark clone size as missing; the rest say once, few, many or name a class of expanded clone.

abundance: -
d_gene: TRBD1
v_gene: TRBV2
j_gene: TRBJ1-4
CDR3aa: CASSLDRGGSKKLFF
CDR3nt: TGTGCCAGCAGTTTGGACAGGGGGGGCTCGAAAAAACTGTTTTTT

abundance: -
d_gene: TRBD1
v_gene: TRBV19
j_gene: TRBJ1-1
CDR3aa: CASSWGTGRSGEAFF
CDR3nt: TGTGCCAGTAGTTGGGGGACAGGGAGGTCGGGTGAAGCTTTCTTT

abundance: -
d_gene: TRBD1
v_gene: TRBV29-1
j_gene: TRBJ1-5
CDR3aa: CSVAGGVAQPQHF
CDR3nt: TGCAGCGTTGCAGGGGGAGTAGCTCAGCCCCAGCATTTT

abundance: -
d_gene: -
v_gene: TRBV7-9
j_gene: TRBJ1-2
CDR3aa: CASSLGPGNYGYTF
CDR3nt: TGTGCCAGCAGCCTGGGGCCAGGCAACTATGGCTACACCTTC

abundance: -
d_gene: -
v_gene: TRBV11-2
j_gene: TRBJ2-5
CDR3aa: CASSPSPRAGQETQYF
CDR3nt: TGTGCCAGCAGCCCGAGCCCGCGGGCTGGACAAGAGACCCAGTACTTC

abundance: -
d_gene: -
v_gene: TRBV19
j_gene: TRBJ1-1
CDR3aa: CASSLRAEAFF
CDR3nt: TGTGCCAGTAGTCTGAGGGCTGAAGCTTTCTTT

abundance: -
d_gene: TRBD2
v_gene: TRBV5-4
j_gene: TRBJ2-1
CDR3aa: CASSSPSSGRINEQFF
CDR3nt: TGTGCCAGCAGCTCCCCATCTAGCGGGAGAATCAATGAGCAGTTCTTC

abundance: -
d_gene: TRBD1
v_gene: TRBV5-6
j_gene: TRBJ1-2
CDR3aa: CASSLALTGVSSLYGYTF
CDR3nt: TGTGCCAGCAGCTTGGCCCTGACAGGGGTGAGCTCCTTGTATGGCTACACCTTC

abundance: -
d_gene: -
v_gene: TRBV7-3
j_gene: TRBJ1-1
CDR3aa: CASSLVPIGQPNTEAFF
CDR3nt: TGTGCCAGCAGCTTGGTCCCTATAGGACAGCCAAACACTGAAGCTTTCTTT

abundance: -
d_gene: TRBD2
v_gene: TRBV19
j_gene: TRBJ2-1
CDR3aa: CASSLSGRAPNEQFF
CDR3nt: TGTGCCAGTAGTCTTAGCGGGAGGGCCCCCAATGAGCAGTTCTTC

abundance: -
d_gene: -
v_gene: TRBV2
j_gene: TRBJ1-2
CDR3aa: CASSEGEARGYTF
CDR3nt: TGTGCCAGCAGTGAAGGAGAGGCTAGGGGCTACACCTTC

abundance: -
d_gene: -
v_gene: TRBV19
j_gene: TRBJ2-1
CDR3aa: CASSMEGGIYNEQFF
CDR3nt: TGTGCCAGTAGTATGGAGGGGGGGATATACAATGAGCAGTTCTTC

abundance: -
d_gene: -
v_gene: TRBV19
j_gene: TRBJ1-6
CDR3aa: CASRGSYNSPLHF
CDR3nt: TGTGCCAGCAGGGGAAGCTATAATTCACCCCTCCACTTT

abundance: -
d_gene: -
v_gene: TRBV11-3
j_gene: TRBJ1-1
CDR3aa: CASSLNGQLFTEAFF
CDR3nt: TGTGCCAGCAGCCTAAACGGACAGCTATTCACTGAAGCTTTCTTT

abundance: -
d_gene: TRBD1
v_gene: TRBV6-2/TRBV6-3
j_gene: TRBJ1-1
CDR3aa: CASSTAFRTGVEAFF
CDR3nt: TGTGCCAGCAGTACGGCTTTTAGGACAGGGGTCGAGGCTTTCTTT

abundance: -
d_gene: -
v_gene: TRBV27
j_gene: TRBJ2-2
CDR3aa: CASSLFQGARGDTGELFF
CDR3nt: TGTGCCAGCAGTTTGTTCCAGGGGGCCCGGGGGGACACCGGGGAGCTGTTTTTT

abundance: -
d_gene: TRBD2
v_gene: TRBV30
j_gene: TRBJ2-1
CDR3aa: CAWSGDPAGGRDEQFF
CDR3nt: TGTGCCTGGAGTGGGGACCCGGCGGGAGGGCGGGATGAGCAGTTCTTC

abundance: once
d_gene: TRBD2
v_gene: TRBV6-2/TRBV6-3
j_gene: TRBJ2-7
CDR3aa: CASSWTSSSYEQYF
CDR3nt: TGTGCCAGCAGTTGGACTAGCTCGTCCTACGAGCAGTACTTC

abundance: -
d_gene: TRBD1
v_gene: TRBV11-2
j_gene: TRBJ1-2
CDR3aa: CASSPGGTANYGYTF
CDR3nt: TGTGCCAGCAGCCCGGGGGGGACAGCTAACTATGGCTACACCTTC

abundance: -
d_gene: -
v_gene: TRBV3-1/TRBV3-2
j_gene: TRBJ1-1
CDR3aa: CASSQETENTEAFF
CDR3nt: TGTGCCAGCAGCCAAGAGACAGAGAACACTGAAGCTTTCTTT

abundance: -
d_gene: TRBD2
v_gene: TRBV4-2
j_gene: TRBJ2-2
CDR3aa: CASSQDRASGTGELFF
CDR3nt: TGTGCCAGCAGCCAAGATCGAGCTAGCGGCACCGGGGAGCTGTTTTTT

abundance: once
d_gene: TRBD1
v_gene: TRBV19
j_gene: TRBJ1-1
CDR3aa: CAASDRRNTEAFF
CDR3nt: TGTGCCGCCTCGGACAGGAGGAACACTGAAGCTTTCTTT

abundance: -
d_gene: -
v_gene: TRBV6-5
j_gene: TRBJ1-4
CDR3aa: CASGRSNEKLFF
CDR3nt: TGTGCCAGCGGCCGGAGTAATGAAAAACTGTTTTTT

abundance: -
d_gene: TRBD2
v_gene: TRBV7-2
j_gene: TRBJ2-7
CDR3aa: CASSFRLAVAYEQYF
CDR3nt: TGTGCCAGCAGCTTTCGACTAGCGGTAGCCTACGAGCAGTACTTC

abundance: -
d_gene: -
v_gene: TRBV28
j_gene: TRBJ1-5
CDR3aa: CASSLRTAYNQPQHF
CDR3nt: TGTGCCAGCAGTTTAAGGACAGCGTATAATCAGCCCCAGCATTTT

abundance: -
d_gene: -
v_gene: TRBV7-9
j_gene: TRBJ2-3
CDR3aa: CASSFGGHGTDTQYF
CDR3nt: TGTGCCAGCAGCTTCGGCGGGCATGGGACAGATACGCAGTATTTT

abundance: -
d_gene: -
v_gene: TRBV30
j_gene: TRBJ1-3
CDR3aa: CASPSGNTIYF
CDR3nt: TGTGCCTCTCCCTCTGGAAACACCATATATTTT

abundance: -
d_gene: TRBD1
v_gene: TRBV27
j_gene: TRBJ2-2
CDR3aa: CASSFGGQGAGELFF
CDR3nt: TGTGCCAGCAGTTTTGGGGGACAGGGCGCCGGGGAGCTGTTTTTT

abundance: once
d_gene: TRBD1
v_gene: TRBV15
j_gene: TRBJ1-1
CDR3aa: CATSRADRIMNTEAFF
CDR3nt: TGTGCCACCAGCAGAGCGGACAGGATCATGAACACTGAAGCTTTCTTT

abundance: few
d_gene: TRBD1
v_gene: TRBV5-1
j_gene: TRBJ2-2
CDR3aa: CASSNGQGTGELFF
CDR3nt: TGCGCCAGCAGCAACGGACAGGGAACCGGGGAGCTGTTTTTT

abundance: -
d_gene: TRBD2
v_gene: TRBV7-2
j_gene: TRBJ2-3
CDR3aa: CASSLLAGGRGGTDTQYF
CDR3nt: TGTGCCAGCAGCTTACTAGCGGGGGGGCGCGGCGGCACAGATACGCAGTATTTT

abundance: -
d_gene: -
v_gene: TRBV19
j_gene: TRBJ2-3
CDR3aa: CASSRANTDTQYF
CDR3nt: TGTGCCAGTAGTAGGGCCAACACAGATACGCAGTATTTT

abundance: once
d_gene: TRBD1
v_gene: TRBV4-1
j_gene: TRBJ1-2
CDR3aa: CASSPDRGSRYTF
CDR3nt: TGCGCCAGCAGCCCAGACAGGGGGTCTCGCTACACCTTC

abundance: -
d_gene: TRBD1
v_gene: TRBV9
j_gene: TRBJ2-1
CDR3aa: CASSPRQGNNNEQFF
CDR3nt: TGTGCCAGCAGCCCAAGACAGGGCAATAACAATGAGCAGTTCTTC

abundance: few
d_gene: -
v_gene: TRBV4-1
j_gene: TRBJ1-3
CDR3aa: CASSLIQSSGNTIYF
CDR3nt: TGCGCCAGCAGCCTAATACAGAGCTCTGGAAACACCATATATTTT

abundance: -
d_gene: -
v_gene: TRBV6-2/TRBV6-3
j_gene: TRBJ1-5
CDR3aa: CASSSGRANQPQHF
CDR3nt: TGTGCCAGCAGTTCAGGGAGGGCGAATCAGCCCCAGCATTTT

abundance: -
d_gene: TRBD1
v_gene: TRBV4-2
j_gene: TRBJ1-1
CDR3aa: CASSLPGGPDTEAFF
CDR3nt: TGTGCCAGCAGCCTCCCAGGGGGCCCGGACACTGAAGCTTTCTTT

abundance: -
d_gene: -
v_gene: TRBV5-4
j_gene: TRBJ1-2
CDR3aa: CASSLGQGGRFGYTF
CDR3nt: TGTGCCAGCAGCTTGGGGCAGGGAGGACGCTTTGGCTACACCTTC

abundance: -
d_gene: -
v_gene: TRBV5-4
j_gene: TRBJ2-3
CDR3aa: CASSLGQLGDTQYF
CDR3nt: TGTGCCAGCAGCTTAGGACAGTTAGGCGATACGCAGTATTTT

abundance: -
d_gene: TRBD1
v_gene: TRBV3-1/TRBV3-2
j_gene: TRBJ1-2
CDR3aa: CASSPDRGRGYTF
CDR3nt: TGTGCCAGCAGCCCCGACAGGGGGAGAGGCTACACCTTC

abundance: -
d_gene: -
v_gene: TRBV9
j_gene: TRBJ1-3
CDR3aa: CASSPRGNTIYF
CDR3nt: TGTGCCAGCAGCCCCCGTGGAAACACCATATATTTT

abundance: once
d_gene: -
v_gene: TRBV5-1
j_gene: TRBJ1-4
CDR3aa: CASTPGATNEKLFF
CDR3nt: TGCGCCAGCACCCCCGGGGCAACTAATGAAAAACTGTTTTTT

abundance: -
d_gene: TRBD1
v_gene: TRBV5-6
j_gene: TRBJ2-5
CDR3aa: CASSLQGVQETQYF
CDR3nt: TGTGCCAGCAGCTTACAGGGGGTACAAGAGACCCAGTACTTC

abundance: once
d_gene: -
v_gene: TRBV30
j_gene: TRBJ2-4
CDR3aa: CAWERGRGARIQYF
CDR3nt: TGTGCCTGGGAGAGGGGGCGCGGGGCCAGGATTCAGTACTTC

abundance: once
d_gene: -
v_gene: TRBV5-1
j_gene: TRBJ1-1
CDR3aa: CASSVGTLDMNTEAFF
CDR3nt: TGCGCCAGCAGCGTCGGGACACTAGACATGAACACTGAAGCTTTCTTT

abundance: -
d_gene: -
v_gene: TRBV19
j_gene: TRBJ2-5
CDR3aa: CASSFTGETQYF
CDR3nt: TGTGCCAGTAGTTTTACGGGTGAGACCCAGTACTTC

abundance: -
d_gene: -
v_gene: TRBV19
j_gene: TRBJ1-5
CDR3aa: CASSTLRLIIDQPQHF
CDR3nt: TGTGCCAGTAGTACCCTCAGACTAATAATAGATCAGCCCCAGCATTTT

abundance: once
d_gene: -
v_gene: TRBV7-2
j_gene: TRBJ1-3
CDR3aa: CASRWAGSAGNTIYF
CDR3nt: TGTGCCAGCAGATGGGCGGGGTCCGCTGGAAACACCATATATTTT

abundance: once
d_gene: -
v_gene: TRBV7-6
j_gene: TRBJ2-1
CDR3aa: CASSSLQLSVSYNEQFF
CDR3nt: TGTGCCAGCAGTTCCCTCCAGCTTAGCGTATCCTACAATGAGCAGTTCTTC

abundance: -
d_gene: -
v_gene: TRBV2
j_gene: TRBJ2-2
CDR3aa: CASSKRPTNTGELFF
CDR3nt: TGTGCCAGCAGCAAGCGACCTACGAACACCGGGGAGCTGTTTTTT

abundance: -
d_gene: -
v_gene: TRBV9
j_gene: TRBJ2-7
CDR3aa: CASSVGTGSSYEQYF
CDR3nt: TGTGCCAGCAGCGTGGGGACTGGGAGCTCCTACGAGCAGTACTTC

abundance: -
d_gene: TRBD1
v_gene: TRBV9
j_gene: TRBJ1-2
CDR3aa: CASSVVGTGAGYTF
CDR3nt: TGTGCCAGCAGCGTAGTAGGGACAGGGGCTGGCTACACCTTC

abundance: -
d_gene: -
v_gene: TRBV9
j_gene: TRBJ2-7
CDR3aa: CASSAGVSYEQYF
CDR3nt: TGTGCCAGCAGCGCCGGGGTCAGCTACGAGCAGTACTTC

abundance: -
d_gene: -
v_gene: TRBV11-2
j_gene: TRBJ1-1
CDR3aa: CASSLGAGEEAFF
CDR3nt: TGTGCCAGCAGCTTAGGAGCAGGGGAGGAAGCTTTCTTT

abundance: -
d_gene: -
v_gene: TRBV15
j_gene: TRBJ1-6
CDR3aa: CATSRDQAPSPLHF
CDR3nt: TGTGCCACCAGCAGAGATCAAGCCCCTTCACCCCTCCACTTT